This T cell receptor (beta chain) derives from a study of blood T cell repertoires in COVID-19 (dated by TCRdb to about 2020). With regard to the full study: Collaborator samples came from the United States, Italy and Spain and covered acute and convalescent phases of COVID-19. The material from the prospective study consisted of cDNA or gDNA derived from T cells, B-cell-depleted T cells, or PBMCs. The dataset comprised deeply sampled blood TCRbeta repertoires from subjects exposed to, actively infected with, or recovered from COVID-19. A freely available public database, intended as a resource for researchers studying the immune response to SARS-CoV-2, is where the repertoires were released. Samples were obtained from the ongoing ImmuneRACE study (first 160 participants) and from 1,254 subjects provided by 6 global collaborators. The sample metadata nearly always contained a de-identified subject ID, COVID-19 status, age in years and sex. Where HLA class I and class II types were available, the types were taken from metadata supplied by the sample provider, not from assay-based typing. Results the study describes overall, beyond this receptor: The quantity of clinical and demographic metadata differed by source and by participant and was supplied without curation.

Collaborating institutions collected whole blood in K2EDTA tubes following their own protocols. For TCRbeta analysis, collaborators shipped samples as frozen whole blood, isolated PBMCs, or DNA extracted from either of those sample types. This clone was detected only once. Its antigen is currently not known. Base-call qualities are not available, and no considerably larger clone is one nucleotide away. Via the germline V gene, CDR1 is SGHRS and CDR2 YFSETQ. Inclusive of the bounding cysteine and phenylalanine, the CDR3 is 15 residues long. Only the CDR3 part of the read is kept: 45 bases, read in frame from the first base. V was cut back by 0 bases and J by 1 base, leaving a gap of 9 bases between them. TCRbeta CDR3 regions were amplified from genomic DNA by means of the immunoSEQ Assay, a bias-controlled multiplex PCR. Turning to the authors' computational methods: Nucleated cell counts per sample were estimated from amplification of reference gene primers within the assay. Sequence reads were collapsed and filtered to measure the absolute abundance of every unique TCRbeta CDR3 rearrangement. For each sample, productive Simpson clonality was calculated by taking the square root of Simpson's diversity index across productive rearrangements. The table comes from immuneACCESS by way of TCRdb, which keeps in-frame sequences with V and J called. Part of the clones is missing from these tables; in studies checked, under half for an unresolved V gene and the rest for unknown reasons. That table gives V, J and clone size, and the DNA gave D and trimming. The sample records 53,000 or so clones, approximately 84% of which are singletons. The ten largest make up under 20% of the sample.

Material for sequencing was peripheral blood. This chain joins TRBV5-1 to TRBJ2-3, and possibly TRBD1, on 6 matching bases. The TCR was taken from a man in his sixties or seventies with active COVID-19. The sequenced DNA: TGCGCCAGCAGCTTGGTGGGACAAGGCACAGATACGCAGTATTTT. Its translation is CASSLVGQGTDTQYF.